What follows are 2 T cell receptor beta chains derived from one specimen sequenced in a study of cytomegalovirus exposure and HLA in healthy donors. TCRdb keeps only in-frame clones here, not all; method: immunoSEQ multiplex PCR. Of tens of thousands of clones listed, approximately 93% are singletons. Sequencing input: PBMCs. Source of these receptors: a man between 18 and 35 years old in good health and CMV-seropositive.

The chain links TRBV29-1 to TRBJ2-5; D gene ambiguous. Germline loops: CDR1 SQVTM, CDR2 ANQGSEA. Deletions cut 3 bases from V and 2 bases from J, with 7 bases between. The CDR3 has 12 residues. Written as DNA, the CDR3 is TGCAGCGTTGACGAGGTTCAAGAGACCCAGTACTTC. It yields the protein CSVDEVQETQYF.

This clone was seen a handful of times. This chain links TRBV27 with TRBJ2-6; perhaps TRBD2 as D (7 bases). V gave up 6 bases and J gave up 1 base, with 16 bases separating them. The CDR3 has 17 amino acids. The germline V gene has CDR1 MNHEY and CDR2 SMNVEV (reference sequence). The CDR3 sequence: CASSVLADRSGANVLTF. In DNA, the CDR3 is TGTGCCAGCAGCGTCCTAGCGGACAGATCTGGGGCCAACGTCCTGACTTTC.